The subject of this entry is one TCR beta chain. Its matching antigen is unknown. The entry originates in a study of a mutant IDH1 vaccine in newly diagnosed glioma. For the study at large: Patients received eight vaccinations in weeks 1, 3, 5, 7, 11, 15, 19, 23. Vaccines were begun 4-6 weeks after radiotherapy alone, or with temozolomide cycles. Treated patients had a mean age of about 44 years and a sex split that was roughly 60% male and roughly 38% female.

Using immunoSEQ multiplex PCR, the repertoire was profiled, and TCRdb retains in-frame clones only, with some absent. The sample has about 53,000 clones; 70% to 85% are singletons. This CDR3 spans 15 amino acids. V lost 2 bases and J lost 2; bases outside the gene matches: 6. The germline V gene has CDR1 SGHRS and CDR2 YFSETQ. Documented time point: week 5, during vaccination. Every single dose of the vaccine, 300 ug of mutant IDH1 20-mer peptide, came with topical imiquimod. In every donor, the tumor was a new WHO grade 3 or 4 IDH1-mutant, ATRX-lost astrocytoma. The sequence was obtained from a woman aged 18 to 35 with glioma. Some clones in this sample may be carry-over from other donors' samples. Sequences were derived from PBMCs, sampled from a glioma patient whose treatment included an IDH1 peptide vaccine. This chain connects TRBV5-1 to TRBJ2-7; 8 bases align to TRBD1. Written as DNA, the CDR3 is TGCGCCAGCAGCTTTTTGACAGGGGAGCCCTACGAGCAGTACTTC. Encoded protein: CASSFLTGEPYEQYF.